The 29 T cell receptor beta chains listed next were all sequenced from one sample in a study of cytomegalovirus exposure and HLA in healthy donors. The PCR was carried out with 60 Vbeta primers and 13 Jbeta primers. Only in-frame clones appear in the TCRdb table, and some are missing; sequencing was by immunoSEQ multiplex PCR. The sample has over 150,000 clones; 80% to 90% are singletons. Sequenced: PBMCs. Every receptor here comes from a girl between 5 and 17 years old in good health and CMV-seropositive.

V is TRBV7-9 and J is TRBJ1-5; a weak D match, TRBD1 (6 bases). The CDR3 contains 14 residues. CDR1 is SEHNR, CDR2 FQNEAQ, per germline (reference sequence). Deletions cut 5 bases from V and 8 bases from J, with 16 bases between. The CDR3 nucleotides are TGTGCCAGCAGCACCCCAGACAGGACTGAGCCCCAGCATTTT. Amino acid sequence: CASSTPDRTEPQHF. The variable domain in full, completed from reference TRBV7-9 and TRBJ1-5, reads DTGVSQNPRHKITKRGQNVTFRCDPISEHNRLYWYRQTLGQGPEFLTYFQNEAQLEKSRLLSDRFSAERPKGSFSTLEIQRTEQGDSAMYLCASSTPDRTEPQHFGDGTRLSIL.

The chain has TRBV7-6 and TRBJ1-1; D unresolved. The V and J ends lost 5 bases and 11 bases respectively, with 24 bases between them. This CDR3 contains 15 residues. CDR1 and CDR2 (germline): SGHVS, FNYEAQ. CDR3 in amino acids: CASSEGPQGRAGAFF. The DNA of the CDR3 is TGTGCCAGCAGCGAGGGCCCACAAGGTCGCGCGGGGGCTTTCTTT.

In this sample, this clone turned up once. V and J are TRBV11-2 and TRBJ2-5; 11 bases are shared with TRBD2. V was clipped by 4 bases and J by 1 base; unmatched bases: 5. This CDR3 contains 16 residues. Germline loops: CDR1 SGHAT, CDR2 FQNNGV. The CDR3 DNA reads TGTGCCAGCAGCTCCCGACTAGCGGGGCCCCAAGAGACCCAGTACTTC. This translates into CASSSRLAGPQETQYF.

This chain links TRBV29-1 with TRBJ2-1; D is possibly TRBD1 (6 bases). This CDR3 is built from 12 residues. Germline V gives CDR1 SQVTM, CDR2 ANQGSEA. V lost 2 bases and J 6 bases, leaving 8 bases between the germline ends. CDR3 in amino acids: CSVERGGNEQFF. DNA for the CDR3: TGCAGCGTTGAACGAGGGGGCAATGAGCAGTTCTTC.

The V and J genes are TRBV9 and TRBJ1-3, with TRBD1 identical over 10 bases. This CDR3 comprises 16 residues. V dropped 3 bases and J dropped 2; count of bases not matched to a gene: 5. Germline values: CDR1 SGDLS, CDR2 YYNGEE. The CDR3 here is CASSGGQGNPGNTIYF. CDR3 bases: TGTGCCAGCAGCGGGGGACAGGGGAACCCTGGAAACACCATATATTTT.

The gene calls are TRBV27 and TRBJ1-1, with D perhaps matching TRBD1 (6 bases). Germline CDR1 is MNHEY and CDR2 is SMNVEV (reference sequence). The CDR3 covers 15 residues. Trimming took off 6 bases at V and 2 bases at J, with 16 bases between the two ends. The chain's CDR3 is CASSHRVDGNTEAFF. CDR3 nucleotide sequence: TGTGCCAGCAGCCACAGGGTTGATGGAAACACTGAAGCTTTCTTT.

The rearrangement joins TRBV11-2 to TRBJ1-2; D is uncertain. The ends were cut back, 5 bases at V and 10 bases at J, with 14 bases in the middle. There are 12 residues in the CDR3. Per germline, CDR1 SGHAT and CDR2 FQNNGV. The DNA of the CDR3 is TGTGCCAGCAGCCGGGTCAACCTTATCTACACCTTC. It translates to CASSRVNLIYTF.

This clone was detected once. This chain links TRBV18 with TRBJ1-1, with 7 bases identical to TRBD1. With V trimmed by 5 bases and J by 5 bases, 8 bases remained unmatched. CDR3 length: 14 residues. Germline CDR1 reads KGHSH; CDR2 reads LQKENI. The CDR3 DNA is TGTGCCAGCTCAGGAAACAGGGGATGGACTGAAGCTTTCTTT. Its translation: CASSGNRGWTEAFF.

The V gene is TRBV5-8, the J gene TRBJ2-2; perhaps TRBD1 as D (5 bases). The length of the CDR3 is 15 residues. CDR1 is SGHTS and CDR2 is YDEGEE in the germline V gene. V lost 4 bases, J lost 0 bases, and 10 bases lay in between. The CDR3 coding sequence is TGTGCCAGCAGCCGGACACCAACGAACACCGGGGAGCTGTTTTTT. It encodes CASSRTPTNTGELFF.

The chain employs TRBV5-5 and TRBJ2-6; 10 nucleotides align to TRBD1. After removal of 4 bases from V and 3 bases from J, the junction contained 13 bases not matched to a gene. The CDR3 is 19 amino acids. CDR1 SGHKS and CDR2 YYEKEE come from the germline V gene (reference sequence). The CDR3 region is CASSSTGQGNSVGANVLTF. The CDR3, as DNA: TGTGCCAGCAGCAGTACGGGACAGGGGAACTCTGTTGGGGCCAACGTCCTGACTTTC. Combining the CDR3 with reference TRBV5-5 and TRBJ2-6 gives the whole variable domain DAGVTQSPTHLIKTRGQQVTLRCSPISGHKSVSWYQQVLGQGPQFIFQYYEKEERGRGNFPDRFSARQFPNYSSELNVNALLLGDSALYLCASSSTGQGNSVGANVLTFGAGSRLTVL.

The chain carries TRBV6-1 and TRBJ1-5; possibly TRBD1 for D (6 bases). V was clipped by 0 bases and J by 7 bases, with 13 bases between them. CDR3 size: 15 residues. Germline-derived CDR1 and CDR2 are MNHNS and SASEGT. This chain's CDR3 is CASSEAPGVGQPQHF. Here the CDR3 DNA reads TGTGCCAGCAGTGAAGCGCCAGGGGTCGGACAGCCCCAGCATTTT.

The CDR3 loop reads CASSPSQRANQPQHF. The CDR3 DNA sequence: TGTGCCAGCAGCCCCTCACAGAGGGCCAATCAGCCCCAGCATTTT. This chain uses TRBV6-5 with TRBJ1-5; no firm D call. The V end lost 6 bases, the J end lost 3 bases, and 15 bases lay between the germline ends. The CDR3 extends over 15 amino acids. CDR1 and CDR2 (germline): MNHEY, SVGAGI.

About this clone itself: One junction end disagrees with the germline gene, perhaps due to a read error. This chain connects TRBV7-7 to TRBJ1-1, with a tentative D call TRBD1 (5 bases). The CDR3 is 13 amino acids. Germline V gives CDR1 SSHAT, CDR2 FNYEAQ (reference sequence). This CDR3 reads CASSLGTGYEAFF. CDR3 nucleotides: TGTGCTAGCAGCTTAGGAACAGGATATGAAGCTTTCTTT.

V gene TRBV18 combines with J gene TRBJ1-2; a weak D match, TRBD1 (6 bases). The CDR3 length is 14 residues. Germline V gene lookup returns CDR1 KGHSH and CDR2 LQKENI. V was clipped by 2 bases and J by 11 bases, with 18 bases between them. The CDR3 is CASSPRDTHSLYTF. The CDR3 DNA reads TGTGCCAGCTCACCAAGGGACACCCACTCTCTGTACACCTTC.

For the CDR3, the DNA is TGCGCCAGCGGAGCGTCTGGTGGGGAGCAGTACTTC. Translated, it gives CASGASGGEQYF. The V gene is TRBV5-1, the J gene TRBJ2-7; unclear D gene. This CDR3 is 12 amino acids long. Germline CDR1 reads SGHRS; CDR2 reads YFSETQ. Trimming removed 7 bases from V and 7 bases from J, with 15 bases in between. The full variable domain, in which reference TRBV5-1 and TRBJ2-7 provide the parts outside the CDR3, is KAGVTQTPRYLIKTRGQQVTLSCSPISGHRSVSWYQQTPGQGLQFLFEYFSETQRNKGNFPGRFSGRQFSNSRSEMNVSTLELGDSALYLCASGASGGEQYFGPGTRLTVT.

The genes are TRBV2 and TRBJ2-1; TRBD2 matches 10 bases. The CDR3 has 16 residues. Germline V gene sequence: CDR1 SNHLY, CDR2 FYNNEI. Trimming took 0 bases from V and 8 from J; bases not matched to a gene: 7. CDR3 bases: TGTGCCAGCAGTGAAGCGTGGAAAACTAGCGGGGATGAGCAGTTCTTC. It codes for CASSEAWKTSGDEQFF.

DNA for the CDR3: TGTGCCAGCAGTGAAAGTGGGCGGGGCACACCCACCGGGGAGCTGTTTTTT. Protein sequence: CASSESGRGTPTGELFF. The chain employs TRBV25-1 and TRBJ2-2; D may be TRBD2 (6 bases). Germline values: CDR1 MGHDK, CDR2 SYGVNS. V shed 2 bases and J shed 4 bases, with 17 bases lying between them. The CDR3 covers 17 residues.

V is TRBV11-2 and J is TRBJ2-2; no firm D call. CDR1 is SGHAT and CDR2 is FQNNGV in the germline V gene. V lost 2 bases, J lost 0 bases, and 7 bases lay in between. The CDR3 loop spans 15 amino acids. Written as DNA, the CDR3 is TGTGCCAGCAGCTTAATCACGGCGAACACCGGGGAGCTGTTTTTT. Protein sequence: CASSLITANTGELFF. The whole variable domain, filled in from reference TRBV11-2 and TRBJ2-2, reads EAGVAQSPRYKIIEKRQSVAFWCNPISGHATLYWYQQILGQGPKLLIQFQNNGVVDDSQLPKDRFSAERLKGVDSTLKIQPAKLEDSAVYLCASSLITANTGELFFGEGSRLTVL.

V is TRBV7-3 and J is TRBJ1-1, with a possible D match to TRBD1 (5 bases). Trimming left V 3 bases short and J 1 base short, with 18 bases between. The CDR3 is made up of 17 amino acids. From germline, CDR1 is SGHTA and CDR2 FQGTGA. CDR3 DNA sequence: TGTGCCAGCAGCTTTTCCGCTAGGGGATCCTCGAACACTGAAGCTTTCTTT. Amino acid sequence: CASSFSARGSSNTEAFF.

The chain combines TRBV5-6 with TRBJ2-1, with TRBD2 matching over 12 bases. V shed 4 bases, J shed 0 bases, and the junction held 8 bases outside the gene matches. Germline CDR1 reads SGHDT; CDR2 reads YYEEEE. The CDR3 is 18 residues long. For the CDR3, the DNA is TGTGCCAGCAGCCGGGGACTAGCGGGCCCGGTCTCCTACAATGAGCAGTTCTTC. Amino acid sequence: CASSRGLAGPVSYNEQFF.

The chain links TRBV19 to TRBJ2-7; 9 bases align to TRBD1. Germline lookup yields CDR1 LNHDA and CDR2 SQIVND (reference sequence). J lost 4 bases, V lost 3 bases, and 7 bases had no gene match. The CDR3 loop spans 15 amino acids. The CDR3 DNA is TGTGCCAGTAGTATTGTATGGACAGGGGTGTACGAGCAGTACTTC. Its translation: CASSIVWTGVYEQYF.

This chain joins TRBV5-4 and TRBJ2-1; TRBD1 aligns across 8 bases. CDR1 is SGHNT, CDR2 YYREEE, per germline (reference sequence). Trimming cost V 3 bases and J 5 bases; bases outside gene matches: 7. The CDR3 consists of 15 residues. The CDR3 nucleotides read TGTGCCAGCAGCTCTGACAGGGGATTCGACAATGAGCAGTTCTTC. This sequence encodes CASSSDRGFDNEQFF. Full variable domain (outside the CDR3, taken from reference TRBV5-4 and TRBJ2-1): ETGVTQSPTHLIKTRGQQVTLRCSSQSGHNTVSWYQQALGQGPQFIFQYYREEENGRGNFPPRFSGLQFPNYSSELNVNALELDDSALYLCASSSDRGFDNEQFFGPGTRLTVL.

This clone occurred a few times. The V and J genes are TRBV11-2 and TRBJ2-7; TRBD2 agrees at 15 bases. Per germline, CDR1 SGHAT and CDR2 FQNNGV. The V segment lost 5 bases and the J segment 2 bases; nucleotides outside the gene matches: 7. This CDR3 has 17 amino acids. CDR3 region: CASSTGTSGGLPYEQYF. CDR3 DNA: TGTGCCAGCAGCACCGGGACTAGCGGGGGGCTTCCCTACGAGCAGTACTTC.

The V and J genes are TRBV19 and TRBJ2-1; a weak D match, TRBD1 (5 bases). This CDR3 comprises 12 residues. V shed 5 bases and J shed 7 bases, with 9 bases lying between them. CDR1 is LNHDA, CDR2 SQIVND, per germline (reference sequence). In DNA, the CDR3 is TGTGCCAGTAGTGTGACAGCGAATGAGCAGTTCTTC. Protein: CASSVTANEQFF.

The chain links TRBV6-1 to TRBJ1-2; 7 positions match TRBD1. V lost 8 bases and J lost 8; bases outside the gene matches: 11. The CDR3 has 13 residues. Germline values: CDR1 MNHNS, CDR2 SASEGT. This chain's CDR3 is CASLNRGLLGYTF. For the CDR3, the DNA is TGTGCCAGCCTGAATAGGGGGCTGTTGGGCTACACCTTC.

In regard to this clone: The junction differs from germline at one of its ends, possibly a read error. The chain recombines TRBV5-1 with TRBJ1-3; D possibly corresponds to TRBD1 (6 bases). The germline CDR1 and CDR2 sequences are SGHRS and YFSETQ. The CDR3 runs 15 residues. CDR3 bases: TGCGCCAGCAGCTACGACAGGCTCTCTGGAAACACCATGTATTTT. Residues: CASSYDRLSGNTMYF.

The chain employs TRBV5-4 and TRBJ1-1; D is undetermined. CDR3 length equals 15 residues. V was pared by 1 base and J by 0 bases, with 10 bases between. Germline CDR1 SGHNT, CDR2 YYREEE (reference sequence). For the CDR3, the DNA is TGTGCCAGCAGCTTGTATCCGGGTCTGAACACTGAAGCTTTCTTT. Protein sequence: CASSLYPGLNTEAFF.

In this sample, this clone turned up once. V gene TRBV27 combines with J gene TRBJ2-7; the D is unclear. The germline V gene encodes CDR1 MNHEY and CDR2 SMNVEV (reference sequence). V lost 5 bases to trimming and J lost 4 bases, with 12 bases between them. The CDR3 is 13 amino acids. CDR3 protein: CASSPMTLYEQYF. DNA for the CDR3: TGTGCCAGCAGTCCCATGACACTTTACGAGCAGTACTTC.

The table lists this clone with a few counts. The chain uses TRBV7-9 and TRBJ2-7, with 8 bases aligning to TRBD2. Germline V gene data show CDR1 as SEHNR and CDR2 as FQNEAQ (reference sequence). Trimming took 2 bases from V and 3 from J; bases not matched to a gene: 9. This CDR3 contains 16 residues. This chain's CDR3 is CASSLSGGGTHYEQYF. CDR3 in DNA: TGTGCCAGCAGCTTATCTGGCGGGGGGACACACTACGAGCAGTACTTC.